The entry below gives a single TCR beta chain sequence along with its context. The sample originates from a study of blood T cell repertoires in COVID-19. Turning to the study itself: The origin of the acute and convalescent COVID-19 samples was the United States, Italy and Spain. T cells, B-cell-depleted T cells, or PBMCs supplied cDNA or gDNA.

In the authors' methods: Counts of nucleated cells, estimated from reference gene primer amplification, were obtained. Some clones are missing from TCRdb's copy, which holds only in-frame ones; the method was immunoSEQ multiplex PCR. Clonal size and the V and J genes are those of that table, whereas D and trimming came from the DNA. The sample has 150,000 to 200,000 clones, roughly four fifths seen once; the top ten hold roughly 11%. Per germline, CDR1 MGHRA and CDR2 YSYEKL. V lost 1 base, J lost 5 bases, and 5 bases lay in between. The CDR3 runs 12 residues. Followed longitudinally, the Seattle patients had been enrolled during active infection.

This receptor was taken from a woman aged 35 to 49 with COVID-19, enrolled during active disease. The chain is built from TRBV4-1 and TRBJ2-5; the D is unclear. The sample was peripheral blood. CDR3 DNA sequence: TGCGCCAGCAGCCAAGTCCGTGAGACCCAGTACTTC. Its protein product is CASSQVRETQYF.